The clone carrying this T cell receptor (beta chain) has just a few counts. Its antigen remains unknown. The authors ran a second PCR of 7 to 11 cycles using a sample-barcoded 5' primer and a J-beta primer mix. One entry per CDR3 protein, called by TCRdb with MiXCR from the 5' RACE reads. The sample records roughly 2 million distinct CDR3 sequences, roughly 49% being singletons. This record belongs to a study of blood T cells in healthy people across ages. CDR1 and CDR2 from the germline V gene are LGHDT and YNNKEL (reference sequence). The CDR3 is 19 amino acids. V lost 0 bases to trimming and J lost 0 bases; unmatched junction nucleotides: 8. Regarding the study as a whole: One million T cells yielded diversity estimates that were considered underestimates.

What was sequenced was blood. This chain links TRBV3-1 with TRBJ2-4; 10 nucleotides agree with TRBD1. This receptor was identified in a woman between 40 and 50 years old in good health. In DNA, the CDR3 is TGTGCCAGCAGCCAAGATCGACAGGGGGCGAGGGGAGCCAAAAACATTCAGTACTTC. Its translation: CASSQDRQGARGAKNIQYF.